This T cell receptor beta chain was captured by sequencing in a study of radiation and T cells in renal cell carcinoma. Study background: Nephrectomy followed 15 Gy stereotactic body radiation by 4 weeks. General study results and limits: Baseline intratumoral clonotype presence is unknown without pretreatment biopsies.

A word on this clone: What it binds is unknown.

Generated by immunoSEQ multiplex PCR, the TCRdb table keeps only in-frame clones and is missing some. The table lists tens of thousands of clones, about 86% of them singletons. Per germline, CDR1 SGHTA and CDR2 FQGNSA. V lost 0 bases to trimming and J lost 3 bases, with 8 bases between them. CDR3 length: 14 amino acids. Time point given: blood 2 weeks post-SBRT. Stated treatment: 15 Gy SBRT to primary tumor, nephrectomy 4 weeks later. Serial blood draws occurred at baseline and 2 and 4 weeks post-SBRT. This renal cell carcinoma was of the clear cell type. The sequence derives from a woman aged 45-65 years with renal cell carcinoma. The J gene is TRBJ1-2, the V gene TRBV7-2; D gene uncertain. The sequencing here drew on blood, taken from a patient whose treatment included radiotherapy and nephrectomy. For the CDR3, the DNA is TGTGCCAGCAGCTTAGCGGCCGGCTACTATGGCTACACCTTC. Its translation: CASSLAAGYYGYTF.